This T cell receptor beta chain was sequenced in a study of radiotherapy plus CTLA-4 blockade in lung cancer. This CDR3 is built from 17 residues. Only in-frame clones appear in the TCRdb table, and some are missing; sequencing was by immunoSEQ multiplex PCR. The sample includes 80,000 to 95,000 clones, 80% to 85% of them seen just once. The chain links TRBV21-1 to TRBJ2-7; the table names TRBD2, a call not compared with the DNA. TRBV21-1 constitutes a pseudogene. The clonotype originates from a human donor with non-small cell lung cancer that progressed on radiotherapy plus ipilimumab. The sample here was peripheral blood, taken from a patient treated with radiotherapy plus ipilimumab. CDR3 in DNA: TGTGCCAGCAGCAGAGGACTAGCGGGAGATCAGCACTACGAGCAGTACGTC. It yields the protein CASSRGLAGDQHYEQYV.